This TCR beta chain was sequenced for a study of cytomegalovirus exposure and HLA in healthy donors. Study-wide context: Later, an analysis reported that the 120 or so validation repertoires had used the same platform as the 666 first-cohort repertoires.

As for this clone: Its antigen remains unknown.

The V and J ends lost 3 bases and 2 bases, in that order; junction bases with no gene match: 14. Germline CDR1 is SGDLS and CDR2 is YYNGEE. The length of the CDR3 is 17 residues. Profiled with immunoSEQ multiplex PCR; TCRdb holds only in-frame clones, not every one. The repertoire holds some 49,000 clones, almost 95% seen once, with 1.4% to 1.5% in the top ten. Study-level findings and limits: According to reports, the classifier identified cytomegalovirus status with high specificity and sensitivity.

The material sequenced was PBMCs. The origin of this receptor is a man aged 18 to 29 in good health and CMV-seronegative. V is TRBV9 and J is TRBJ2-7; TRBD2 agrees at 7 bases. The CDR3 DNA sequence: TGTGCCAGCAGCGCCGGCGCCGCGACTAGCAACACCTACGAGCAGTACTTC. It translates to CASSAGAATSNTYEQYF.